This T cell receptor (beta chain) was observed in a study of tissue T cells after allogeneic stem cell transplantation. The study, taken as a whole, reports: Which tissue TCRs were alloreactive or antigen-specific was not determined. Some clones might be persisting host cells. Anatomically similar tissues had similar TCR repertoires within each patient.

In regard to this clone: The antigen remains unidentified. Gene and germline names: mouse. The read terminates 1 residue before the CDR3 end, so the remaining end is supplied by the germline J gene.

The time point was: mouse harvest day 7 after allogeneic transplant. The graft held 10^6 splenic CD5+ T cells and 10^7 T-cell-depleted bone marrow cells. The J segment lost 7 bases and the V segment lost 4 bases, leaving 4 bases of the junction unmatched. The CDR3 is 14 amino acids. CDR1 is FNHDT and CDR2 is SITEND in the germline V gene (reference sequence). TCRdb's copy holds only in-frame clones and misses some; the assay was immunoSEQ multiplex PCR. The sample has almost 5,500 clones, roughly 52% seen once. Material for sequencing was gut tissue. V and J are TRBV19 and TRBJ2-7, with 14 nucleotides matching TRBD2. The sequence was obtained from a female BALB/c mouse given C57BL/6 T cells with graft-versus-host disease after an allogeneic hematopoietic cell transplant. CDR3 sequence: CASSPGLGGREQYF. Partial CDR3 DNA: TGTGCCAGCAGTCCGGGACTGGGGGGGCGGGAACAGTAC.